Shown below are 31 T cell receptor beta chains from a single sample sequenced in a study of T-cell reconstitution after alpha-beta-depleted transplantation in children. Unique molecular identifiers were used in preparing the TCRbeta library. MiXCR was run by TCRdb on the PCR reads, yielding one entry per CDR3 protein. The data hold approximately 980,000 distinct CDR3 sequences, with roughly 31% observed a single time. The sample here was PBMCs, mostly from graft donor cells, taken 360 days after TCRalphabeta/CD19-depleted stem cell transplant. These receptors were collected from a boy in the first two years of life who had a stem cell transplant for SCID, so the T cells may come from the graft donor.

The chain couples TRBV20-1 to TRBJ2-3, with no clear D. Trimming stripped 1 base from V and 4 bases from J, with 6 bases between. The length of the CDR3 is 12 residues. The V gene's germline CDR1 is DFQATT and CDR2 SNEGSKA (reference sequence). CDR3 region: CSARAWADTQYF. DNA of the CDR3: TGCAGTGCTAGAGCGTGGGCAGATACGCAGTATTTT.

V and J are TRBV20-1 and TRBJ1-2; D perhaps matches TRBD1 (5 bases). CDR1 is DFQATT, CDR2 SNEGSKA, per germline (reference sequence). The germline V and J ends were trimmed by 0 bases and 5 bases, with 10 bases remaining between them. The CDR3 loop spans 13 amino acids. The CDR3 region is CSARDEGLYGYTF. In DNA form, the CDR3 reads TGCAGTGCTAGAGACGAGGGGCTTTATGGCTACACCTTC.

J is TRBJ2-7 and V is TRBV23-1, with D perhaps being TRBD1 or TRBD2 (5 bases each). TRBV23-1 is known as an ORF, though its function is uncertain. The CDR3 length is 16 residues. V lost 0 bases to trimming and J lost 3 bases, with 15 bases between them. The CDR3 protein is CASSQSGPGVDYEQYF. The CDR3 bases are TGCGCCAGCAGTCAATCGGGACCTGGGGTGGACTACGAGCAGTACTTC.

This clonotype has just a few counts. The gene calls are TRBV4-3 and TRBJ1-2; no reliable D call. The ends were cut back, 0 bases at V and 4 bases at J, with 15 bases in the middle. Per the germline V gene, CDR1 is LGHNA and CDR2 is YSLEER. The CDR3 totals 16 residues. DNA of the CDR3: TGCGCCAGCAGCCAAGATGCGAGGGTCCCATCCTATGGCTACACCTTC. It codes for CASSQDARVPSYGYTF.

Turning to this clonotype: A read error is possible here, since a much larger clone lies one base away. The chain couples TRBV28 to TRBJ2-1; the D gene could be TRBD1 or TRBD2 (5 bases each). This CDR3 region has 19 residues. Trimming removed 6 bases at V and 7 bases at J, with 31 bases between. CDR1 is MDHEN and CDR2 is SYDVKM in the germline V gene. CDR3 residues: CASSQPRTRRPLRGNEQFF. DNA for the CDR3: TGTGCCAGCAGCCAACCCCGGACAAGACGACCCCTACGAGGGAATGAGCAGTTCTTC.

V is TRBV29-1 and J is TRBJ2-1; TRBD2 matches at 8 bases. V lost 4 bases to trimming and J lost 8 bases; unmatched junction nucleotides: 1. Germline V gene sequence: CDR1 SQVTM, CDR2 ANQGSEA. The CDR3 sequence is 11 residues long. CDR3 in amino acids: CSVGTSHEQFF. CDR3 bases: TGCAGCGTTGGGACTAGCCATGAGCAGTTCTTC.

This clonotype was seen only a few times. The chain combines TRBV10-3 with TRBJ2-7; D is unclear. Germline CDR1 is ENHRY and CDR2 is SYGVKD. V was pared by 10 bases and J by 2 bases, with 12 bases between. The CDR3 is 12 amino acids. The chain's CDR3 is CATQGVTYEQYF. As DNA, the CDR3 is TGTGCCACCCAAGGCGTTACCTACGAGCAGTACTTC.

In this sample, this clonotype turned up a few times. The rearrangement joins TRBV10-3 to TRBJ1-6; 7 nucleotides line up with TRBD1. Germline V gene sequence: CDR1 ENHRY, CDR2 SYGVKD. Unmatched junction bases numbered 4, after V lost 8 bases and J lost 9 bases. CDR3 size: 12 residues. The DNA of the CDR3 is TGTGCCATCGGGACAGTAAGTTCACCCCTCCACTTT. Encoded protein: CAIGTVSSPLHF.

This chain uses TRBV5-1 with TRBJ2-7; D remains ambiguous. V was cut by 1 base and J by 1 base, with 12 bases left in between. Germline V gene sequence: CDR1 SGHRS, CDR2 YFSETQ. The CDR3 is 15 amino acids. As DNA, the CDR3 is TGCGCCAGCAGCTTGTCCCCCGGCAGGTCCTACGAGCAGTACTTC. Translating it yields CASSLSPGRSYEQYF.

V gene TRBV11-2 combines with J gene TRBJ2-2; no reliable D call. V was trimmed by 7 bases and J by 6 bases, leaving 12 bases between them. Germline loops: CDR1 SGHAT, CDR2 FQNNGV. The CDR3 sequence is 13 residues long. The CDR3 bases are TGTGCCAGCACCGGGCCAAGGCCCGGGGAGCTGTTTTTT. Amino acid sequence: CASTGPRPGELFF.

The genes are TRBV13 and TRBJ2-7, with 13 bases matching TRBD2. The CDR3 is made up of 17 amino acids. The germline V gene has CDR1 PRHDT and CDR2 FYEKMQ (reference sequence). Germline trimming cut 2 bases from V and 0 bases from J; bases unmatched to any gene: 4. The CDR3 bases are TGTGCCAGCAGCTTACGGACTAGCGGGAGCCACTCCTACGAGCAGTACTTC. Its translation is CASSLRTSGSHSYEQYF. The full variable domain, its missing parts supplied by reference TRBV13 and TRBJ2-7, is AAGVIQSPRHLIKEKRETATLKCYPIPRHDTVYWYQQGPGQDPQFLISFYEKMQSDKGSIPDRFSAQQFSDYHSELNMSSLELGDSALYFCASSLRTSGSHSYEQYFGPGTRLTVT.

Many counts were recorded for this clonotype. The chain employs TRBV5-5 and TRBJ2-4; the match to TRBD1 covers 7 bases. Germline V gene sequence: CDR1 SGHKS, CDR2 YYEKEE (reference sequence). CDR3 size: 17 residues. The V segment lost 4 bases and the J segment 0 bases; nucleotides outside the gene matches: 10. The CDR3 DNA reads as TGTGCCAGCAGCCAGGGACAGCCGATTCTAGCCAAAAACATTCAGTACTTC. This translates into CASSQGQPILAKNIQYF.

This clonotype showed up just a few times. The CDR3 DNA reads as TGTGCCAGCAGCTTGGAGGGGGGACGGGGGAATGAGCAGTTCTTC. Residues: CASSLEGGRGNEQFF. The chain is built from TRBV7-3 and TRBJ2-1, with D tentatively TRBD1 or TRBD2 (6 bases each). The CDR3 contains 15 residues. Germline V gives CDR1 SGHTA, CDR2 FQGTGA. V lost 3 bases and J lost 7, with 16 bases in between.

This clonotype was seen a few times. This chain joins TRBV28 and TRBJ1-4; D ambiguous. Deletions cut 2 bases from V and 8 bases from J, with 12 bases between. The length of the CDR3 is 14 residues. CDR1 is MDHEN, CDR2 SYDVKM, per germline. DNA of the CDR3: TGTGCCAGCAGTTTAAACAGCCGGGAGGAAAAACTGTTTTTT. The encoded protein is CASSLNSREEKLFF.

This clonotype was detected many times. This chain links TRBV20-1 with TRBJ2-2; D remains ambiguous. V lost 6 bases and J 1 base, leaving 6 bases between the germline ends. The CDR3 runs 12 residues. CDR1 is DFQATT and CDR2 is SNEGSKA in the germline V gene (reference sequence). This CDR3 is CSARRNTGELFF. CDR3 bases: TGCAGTGCCAGACGGAACACCGGGGAGCTGTTTTTT.

The rearrangement uses TRBV29-1 and TRBJ2-1, with 9 bases that match TRBD2. The CDR3 runs 16 residues. The junction had 10 bases not matched to a gene; V was cut back by 1 base and J by 6 bases. Germline V gene lookup returns CDR1 SQVTM and CDR2 ANQGSEA. The CDR3 region is CSVEVKRGAPSNEQFF. CDR3 nucleotide sequence: TGCAGCGTTGAAGTCAAGCGGGGGGCCCCTTCCAATGAGCAGTTCTTC.

This clonotype occurred a few times. The junction shows a germline mismatch at one end, possibly a read error. V and J are TRBV18 and TRBJ2-7, with unresolved D. The CDR3 has 13 amino acids. Germline assignment: CDR1 KGHSH and CDR2 LQKENI. DNA for the CDR3: TGCGCCAGCAGCCCCTTAACGGCCTACGAGCAGTACTTC. Translating it yields CASSPLTAYEQYF.

The sample holds a few counts of this clonotype. The V call is TRBV5-1, the J call TRBJ1-2; D gene ambiguous. V was pared by 0 bases and J by 3 bases, with 9 bases between. The CDR3 is 14 residues long. CDR1 is SGHRS, CDR2 YFSETQ, per germline. The CDR3 region has the DNA TGCGCCAGCAGCTTGGCCCACGGAGACTATGGCTACACCTTC. Amino acid sequence: CASSLAHGDYGYTF.

This clonotype was counted ten times or more. This chain links TRBV12-3 or TRBV12-4 with TRBJ2-1, with TRBD2 matching 7 bases. This CDR3 is 13 amino acids long. V was clipped by 8 bases and J by 4 bases; unmatched bases: 5. This CDR3 reads CASGGGLYNEQFF. The CDR3 DNA sequence: TGTGCCAGCGGCGGGGGACTATACAATGAGCAGTTCTTC.

The chain employs TRBV7-9 and TRBJ2-7; 8 bases agree with TRBD1. V lost 5 bases to trimming and J lost 2 bases; unmatched junction nucleotides: 5. The CDR3 totals 14 residues. Per germline, CDR1 SEHNR and CDR2 FQNEAQ (reference sequence). The CDR3 is CASSARDRPYEQYF. The DNA of the CDR3 is TGTGCCAGCAGCGCCCGGGACAGGCCCTACGAGCAGTACTTC.

This clonotype was picked up many times. The chain joins TRBV7-3 to TRBJ2-3; D is unresolved. Trimming stripped 0 bases from V and 0 bases from J, with 4 bases between. This CDR3 has 14 residues. The germline V gene has CDR1 SGHTA and CDR2 FQGTGA. The CDR3 protein is CASSLTPSTDTQYF. The CDR3 DNA follows: TGTGCCAGCAGCTTAACCCCCAGCACAGATACGCAGTATTTT.

This clonotype was picked up a small number of times. V is TRBV7-6 and J is TRBJ1-6; 7 nucleotides match TRBD1. Looked up from germline, CDR1 is SGHVS and CDR2 is FNYEAQ. After removal of 1 base from V and 7 bases from J, the junction contained 4 bases not matched to a gene. This CDR3 has 15 residues. For the CDR3, the DNA is TGTGCCAGCAGCTTAGTCGACAGGGCGAATTCACCCCTCCACTTT. Translated: CASSLVDRANSPLHF. Variable domain in full (rest from reference TRBV7-6 and TRBJ1-6): GAGVSQSPRYKVTKRGQDVALRCDPISGHVSLYWYRQALGQGPEFLTYFNYEAQQDKSGLPNDRFSAERPEGSISTLTIQRTEQRDSAMYRCASSLVDRANSPLHFGNGTRLTVT.

Written as DNA, the CDR3 is TGTGCCAGCAGCCGCCCCGGACTAGCGGGGGTCAAAGAGACCCAGTACTTC. Translated: CASSRPGLAGVKETQYF. V and J are TRBV5-4 and TRBJ2-5; the match to TRBD2 covers 13 bases. The CDR3 is 17 amino acids. V lost 4 bases and J lost 3; bases outside the gene matches: 9. CDR1 is SGHNT, CDR2 YYREEE, per germline (reference sequence).

The chain joins TRBV15 to TRBJ2-1; tentative D call: TRBD1 (5 bases). Trimming cost V 1 base and J 2 bases, with 6 bases left between them. CDR3 size: 14 residues. Germline-derived CDR1 and CDR2 are LNHNV and YYDKDF (reference sequence). Here the CDR3 DNA reads TGTGCCACCAGCAGAGTGACAGCCTACAATGAGCAGTTCTTC. The encoded protein is CATSRVTAYNEQFF.

This chain joins TRBV29-1 and TRBJ2-7; TRBD1 agrees at 9 bases. The CDR3 consists of 14 residues. CDR1 and CDR2 (germline): SQVTM, ANQGSEA. J lost 7 bases, V lost 7 bases, and 14 bases had no gene match. CDR3 loop: CSAAIGTGPREQYF. CDR3 bases: TGCAGCGCCGCGATTGGGACAGGGCCGAGGGAGCAGTACTTC.

This clonotype was recorded a few times. The rearrangement links TRBV20-1 to TRBJ2-7; TRBD1 might be the D (6 bases). V lost 0 bases, J lost 3 bases, and 12 bases lay in between. Germline V CDR1 and CDR2: DFQATT, SNEGSKA (reference sequence). CDR3 length equals 14 residues. This chain's CDR3 is CSAREGARGYEQYF. The CDR3 region has the DNA TGCAGTGCTAGAGAGGGGGCCCGGGGCTACGAGCAGTACTTC.

This clonotype was counted only a few times. The rearrangement joins TRBV18 to TRBJ2-7, with D tentatively TRBD1 or TRBD2 (5 bases each). V dropped 4 bases and J dropped 4 bases, with 14 bases sitting between them. The CDR3 has 14 residues. Germline CDR1 is KGHSH and CDR2 is LQKENI. The CDR3 sequence: CASSLPGPAYEQYF. CDR3 DNA sequence: TGTGCCAGCTCACTGCCGGGACCAGCATACGAGCAGTACTTC.

This clonotype was seen a few times. The V call is TRBV9, the J call TRBJ2-3, with a weak D call TRBD2 (6 bases). The V and J ends lost 0 bases and 3 bases respectively, with 8 bases between them. In germline, CDR1 is SGDLS, CDR2 YYNGEE. The CDR3 is made up of 14 amino acids. The CDR3 DNA reads TGTGCCAGCAGCGTAGGGGCGGGAACAGATACGCAGTATTTT. Its protein product is CASSVGAGTDTQYF. The whole variable domain, remainder taken from reference TRBV9 and TRBJ2-3, is DSGVTQTPKHLITATGQRVTLRCSPRSGDLSVYWYQQSLDQGLQFLIQYYNGEERAKGNILERFSAQQFPDLHSELNLSSLELGDSALYFCASSVGAGTDTQYFGPGTRLTVL.

The rearrangement uses TRBV5-1 and TRBJ2-1; 12 bases map to TRBD2. The CDR3 is made up of 18 amino acids. The trim removed 0 bases at V and 5 bases at J, leaving 9 bases unmatched. Germline V gene sequence: CDR1 SGHRS, CDR2 YFSETQ. The CDR3 DNA reads TGCGCCAGCAGCTTGGATGGTAGACTAGCGGGGGCCCACAATGAGCAGTTCTTC. Amino acid sequence: CASSLDGRLAGAHNEQFF.

The rearrangement joins TRBV12-3 or TRBV12-4 to TRBJ2-6; 7 nucleotides match TRBD1. The V gene end was trimmed by 4 bases and the J gene end by 1 base; junction bases not matched to a gene: 10. The CDR3 is 18 amino acids. The CDR3 is CASSSMTGKRSGANVLTF. Here the CDR3 DNA reads TGTGCCAGCAGTTCGATGACAGGGAAGAGGTCTGGGGCCAACGTCCTGACTTTC.

This clonotype was seen repeatedly, ten times or more. The rearrangement links TRBV6-1 to TRBJ2-1; D is unresolved. Germline CDR1 MNHNS, CDR2 SASEGT. Trimming pared 7 bases from V and 0 bases from J, leaving 10 bases between. The CDR3 is 14 residues long. CDR3 DNA sequence: TGTGCCAGCACGAGGACCATCTCCTACAATGAGCAGTTCTTC. Translation: CASTRTISYNEQFF.